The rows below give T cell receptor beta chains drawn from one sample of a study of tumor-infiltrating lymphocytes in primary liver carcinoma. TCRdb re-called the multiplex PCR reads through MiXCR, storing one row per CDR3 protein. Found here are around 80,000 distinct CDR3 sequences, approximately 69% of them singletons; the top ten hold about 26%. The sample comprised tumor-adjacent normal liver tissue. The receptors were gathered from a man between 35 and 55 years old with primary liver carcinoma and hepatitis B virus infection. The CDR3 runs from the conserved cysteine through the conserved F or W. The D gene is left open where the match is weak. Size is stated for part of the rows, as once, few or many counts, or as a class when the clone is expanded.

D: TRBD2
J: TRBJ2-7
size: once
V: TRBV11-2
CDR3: CAGSLVPGTSGREREQYF
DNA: TGTGCCGGCAGCCTAGTCCCCGGGACTAGCGGGAGGGAGCGTGAGCAGTACTTC

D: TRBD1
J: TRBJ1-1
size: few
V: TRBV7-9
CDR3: CASSSGQGSEAFF
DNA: TGTGCCAGCAGCTCGGGACAGGGTTCTGAAGCTTTCTTT

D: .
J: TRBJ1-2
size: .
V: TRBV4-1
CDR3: CASSQIGGLHGYTF
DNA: TGCGCCAGCAGCCAAATTGGGGGCCTCCATGGCTACACCTTC

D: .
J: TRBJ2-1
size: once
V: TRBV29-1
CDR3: CSMGGMRNNEKFF
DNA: TGCAGCATGGGTGGGATGCGAAACAATGAGAAGTTCTTC

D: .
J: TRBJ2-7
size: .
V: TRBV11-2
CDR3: CASGLESGISGEQYF
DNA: TGTGCCAGCGGCTTAGAGTCTGGGATCTCTGGCGAACAGTACTTC

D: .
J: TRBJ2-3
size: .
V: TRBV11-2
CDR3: CARSFGEADTQYF
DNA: TGTGCCCGCAGCTTCGGGGAGGCAGATACGCAGTATTTT

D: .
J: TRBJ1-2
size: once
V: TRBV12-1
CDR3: CASRSCGEYGYTF
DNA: TGTGCCAGCAGATCATGTGGGGAGTATGGCTACACCTTC

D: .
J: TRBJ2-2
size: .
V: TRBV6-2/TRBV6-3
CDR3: CAVPQGSNTGELFF
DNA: TGTGCCGTCCCACAGGGCTCGAACACCGGGGAACTGTTTTTT

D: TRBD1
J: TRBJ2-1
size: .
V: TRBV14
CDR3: CASSQDRVNEQFF
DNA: TGTGCCAGCAGCCAGGACAGGGTTAATGAGCAGTTCTTC

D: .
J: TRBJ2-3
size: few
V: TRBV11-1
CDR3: CASGPRLTVTQYF
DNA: TGTGCCAGCGGCCCTCGTCTCACAGTTACGCAGTATTTT

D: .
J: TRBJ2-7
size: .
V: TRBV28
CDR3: CVSSPTYTLLYKQYF
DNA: TGTGTCAGCAGTCCGACCTACACCTTGCTCTACAAGCAGTACTTC

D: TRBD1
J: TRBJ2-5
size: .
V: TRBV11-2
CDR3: CAGSPTGTGGLKTQYF
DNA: TGTGCCGGCAGCCCCACCGGGACAGGGGGCCTGAAGACCCAGTACTTC

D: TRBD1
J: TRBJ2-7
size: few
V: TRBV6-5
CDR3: CASNTGTGVEQYF
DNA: TGTGCCAGCAATACCGGGACAGGAGTCGAGCAGTACTTC

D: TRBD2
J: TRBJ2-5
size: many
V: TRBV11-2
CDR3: CVSSPTGGTETQYF
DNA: TGTGTCAGCAGCCCCACCGGGGGGACCGAGACCCAGTACTTC

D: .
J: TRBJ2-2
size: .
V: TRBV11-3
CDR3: CASGLGGNTGELFF
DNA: TGTGCAAGCGGCTTAGGTGGGAACACTGGGGAGCTGTTTTTT

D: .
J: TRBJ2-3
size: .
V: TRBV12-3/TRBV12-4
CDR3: CASSPMDVVPTQYF
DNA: TGTGCCAGCAGTCCGATGGACGTGGTCCCTACGCAGTATTTT

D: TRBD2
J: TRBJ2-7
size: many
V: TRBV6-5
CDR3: CASRSPGLWQYF
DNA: TGTGCCAGCAGATCCCCGGGACTATGGCAGTACTTC

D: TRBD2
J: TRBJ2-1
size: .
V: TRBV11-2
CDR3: CVSSLEGRFSGTLCNEQFF
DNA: TGCGTCAGCAGCTTAGAAGGGCGATTCAGCGGGACCCTTTGCAATGAGCAGTTCTTC

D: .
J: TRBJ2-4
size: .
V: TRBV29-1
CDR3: CSLIHGRGIQYF
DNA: TGCAGCCTAATTCATGGGCGGGGCATTCAGTACTTC

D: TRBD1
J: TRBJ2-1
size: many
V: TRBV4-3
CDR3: CASSLDRGGNEQFF
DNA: TGCGCCAGCAGCCTGGACAGGGGGGGGAATGAGCAGTTCTTC

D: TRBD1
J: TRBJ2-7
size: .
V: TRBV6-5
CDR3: CASCWGQGIVKEQYF
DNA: TGTGCCAGCTGTTGGGGACAGGGAATTGTGAAAGAGCAGTACTTC

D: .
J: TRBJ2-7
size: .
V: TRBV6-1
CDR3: CVSSPVVSRHYEQYF
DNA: TGTGTCAGCAGTCCCGTGGTTAGCAGGCACTACGAGCAGTACTTC

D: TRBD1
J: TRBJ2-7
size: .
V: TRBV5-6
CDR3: CASSSGQGELYEQYF
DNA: TGTGCCAGTAGCTCCGGACAGGGGGAACTCTACGAGCAGTACTTC

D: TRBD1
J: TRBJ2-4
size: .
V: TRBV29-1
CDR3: CSVGGGAANNIQYF
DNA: TGCAGCGTTGGAGGGGGCGCTGCCAATAACATTCAGTACTTC

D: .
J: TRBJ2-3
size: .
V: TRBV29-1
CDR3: CSVLGTIRTSTNTQYF
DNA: TGCAGTGTCCTCGGGACAATTCGCACGAGCACAAATACGCAGTATTTT

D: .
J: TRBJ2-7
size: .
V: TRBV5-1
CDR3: CASSPLGQSYERYF
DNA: TGCGCTAGCAGCCCGCTGGGACAATCCTACGAGCGGTACTTC

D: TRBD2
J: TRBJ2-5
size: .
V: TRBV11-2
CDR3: CASSLNPGLTETQYF
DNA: TGTGCCAGCAGCCTCAATCCGGGACTAACGGAGACCCAGTATTTC

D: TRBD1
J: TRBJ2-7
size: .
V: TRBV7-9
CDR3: CASSRGQRDQYF
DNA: TGTGCCAGCAGCCGGGGACAGAGGGACCAGTACTTC

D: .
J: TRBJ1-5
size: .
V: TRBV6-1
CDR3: CASSDLSDQPKHF
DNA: TGTGCCAGCAGTGATCTGAGCGATCAGCCCAAGCATTTT

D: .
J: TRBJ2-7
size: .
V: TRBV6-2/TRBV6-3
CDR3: CANNFMQYYEQYF
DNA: TGTGCCAACAATTTCATGCAGTACTACGAGCAGTACTTC

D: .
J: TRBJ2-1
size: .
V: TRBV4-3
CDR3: CASSHDPYSEYNEQFF
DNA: TGCGCCAGCAGCCATGATCCGTACTCAGAATACAATGAGCAGTTCTTC

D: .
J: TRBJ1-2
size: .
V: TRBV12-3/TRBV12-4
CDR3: CISSFRGSAYGYTF
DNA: TGTATCAGCAGTTTTAGGGGTTCAGCCTATGGCTACACCTTC

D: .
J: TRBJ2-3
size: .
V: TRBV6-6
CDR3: CASTDLGRDTDTKYF
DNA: TGTGCCAGCACCGACTTGGGGCGGGACACAGATACGAAGTATTTT

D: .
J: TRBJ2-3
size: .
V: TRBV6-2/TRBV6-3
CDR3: CASSYFHLGPGIDTQYF
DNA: TGTGCCAGCAGTTACTTCCATCTGGGGCCTGGCATAGATACGCAGTATTTT

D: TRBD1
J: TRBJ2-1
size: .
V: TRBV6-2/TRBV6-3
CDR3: CVSSFNVQGASSYNEQFF
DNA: TGTGTCAGCAGTTTTAACGTTCAGGGGGCGAGCTCCTACAATGAGCAGTTCTTC

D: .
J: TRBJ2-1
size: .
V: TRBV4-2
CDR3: CASSTVRDYEQFF
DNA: TGTGCCAGCAGCACAGTGCGGGACTATGAGCAGTTCTTC

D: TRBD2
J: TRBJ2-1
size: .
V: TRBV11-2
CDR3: CASNFNRRLAGIGEQFF
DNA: TGTGCCAGCAACTTTAACAGGCGACTAGCGGGAATCGGGGAGCAGTTCTTC

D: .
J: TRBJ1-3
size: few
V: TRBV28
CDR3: CASSLGGAVGNTIYF
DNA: TGTGCCAGCAGTTTAGGGGGCGCGGTAGGAAACACCATATATTTT

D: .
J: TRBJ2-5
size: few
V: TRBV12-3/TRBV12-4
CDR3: CASSLTVGGTQYF
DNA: TGTGCCAGCAGTTTAACGGTTGGGGGGACCCAGTACTTC

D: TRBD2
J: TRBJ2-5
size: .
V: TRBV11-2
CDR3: CASSLDLWSSGRGESQYF
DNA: TGTGCTAGTAGCTTAGATCTGTGGTCTAGCGGGAGAGGAGAGTCCCAGTACTTC

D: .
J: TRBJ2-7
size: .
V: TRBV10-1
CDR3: CASSEGSYYEQYF
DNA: TGCGCCAGCAGTGAAGGCAGCTACTACGAGCAATACTTC

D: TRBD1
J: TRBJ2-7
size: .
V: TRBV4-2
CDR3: CASSERMGDSYEQYF
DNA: TGTGCCAGCAGTGAGAGGATGGGGGACAGCTACGAGCAGTACTTC

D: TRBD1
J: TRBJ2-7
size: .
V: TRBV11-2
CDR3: CASSSSTGGLNEQYF
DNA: TGTGCCAGCAGCTCTAGCACAGGGGGCCTCAACGAGCAGTACTTC

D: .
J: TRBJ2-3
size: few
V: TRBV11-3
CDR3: CASSLIGGDTQYF
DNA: TGTGCCAGCAGCTTAATTGGCGGAGATACGCAGTATTTT

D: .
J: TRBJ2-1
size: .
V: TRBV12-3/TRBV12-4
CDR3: CASAFIHEQLF
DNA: TGTGCCAGCGCATTCATACACGAGCAGCTCTTC

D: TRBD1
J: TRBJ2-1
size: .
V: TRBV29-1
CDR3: CSGMRTGDYNEQFF
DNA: TGCAGCGGAATGCGGACAGGGGATTACAATGAGCAGTTCTTC

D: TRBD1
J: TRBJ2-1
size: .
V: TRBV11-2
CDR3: CASSLGTGGLFNVQFF
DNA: TGTGCCAGCAGCTTGGGGACAGGGGGTTTATTCAATGTGCAATTCTTC

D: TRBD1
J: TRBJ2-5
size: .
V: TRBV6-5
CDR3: CASSLGQGETQCF
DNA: TGTGCCAGCAGCCTAGGACAGGGGGAGACCCAGTGCTTC